The entry below gives a single T cell receptor (beta chain) sequence along with its context. This specimen comes from a study of blood T cell repertoires in COVID-19. There are 18 residues in the CDR3. CDR1 and CDR2 (germline): SGHTA, FQGNSA. V shed 6 bases, J shed 6 bases, and the junction held 15 bases outside the gene matches. Sequenced by immunoSEQ multiplex PCR; TCRdb stores in-frame clones only, minus some. Among hundreds of thousands of clones, around 89% were seen once, and the ten largest hold about 1%. This clonotype was sampled from a man between 18 and 29 years old who had recovered from COVID-19. The V call is TRBV7-2, the J call TRBJ1-6; 9 nucleotides line up with TRBD1. Source material: PBMCs or T cells enriched from blood (not recorded which). The CDR3 bases are TGTGCCAGCAGTTATACAGGGGGCGCCCCCCTCAGTAATTCACCCCTCCACTTT. It yields the protein CASSYTGGAPLSNSPLHF.